Shown below are 10 T cell receptor beta chains from a single sample sequenced in a study of T cell repertoires in cytomegalovirus infection. MiXCR was run by TCRdb on the reads, yielding one entry per CDR3 protein. The sample consists of hundreds of thousands of distinct CDR3 sequences, approximately 24% of them appearing once. Sequencing was carried out using CD8+ T cells from PBMCs. These receptors were obtained from a human donor in good health (CMV status not recorded). Some clones in this sample may be carry-over from other donors' samples.

The CDR3 DNA is TGTGCCAGCAGCCCCCCGCCGGGACAAAACTATGGCTACACCTTC. This encodes CASSPPPGQNYGYTF. The chain couples TRBV14 to TRBJ1-2; a possible D gene is TRBD1 (6 bases). The V gene lost 4 bases and the J gene lost 2 bases, with 14 bases spanning the gap. CDR3 size: 15 residues. Germline CDR1 is SGHDN and CDR2 is FVKESK.

This clonotype was detected ten times or more. The chain joins TRBV6-5 to TRBJ1-1; D gene unclear. CDR3 length: 14 amino acids. Germline V gene lookup returns CDR1 MNHEY and CDR2 SVGAGI. V lost 0 bases to trimming and J lost 2 bases, with 7 bases between them. The CDR3 loop reads CASSYSPANTEAFF. The CDR3 DNA follows: TGTGCCAGCAGTTACTCTCCAGCCAACACTGAAGCTTTCTTT.

Written as DNA, the CDR3 is TGTGCCAGTAGTATTATCGTTGACAGAAGCAGGGAAGAACCTGAAGCTTTCTTT. Protein product: CASSIIVDRSREEPEAFF. The rearrangement links TRBV19 to TRBJ1-1, with D possibly being TRBD1 (5 bases). The V gene lost 3 bases and the J gene lost 6 bases, with 26 bases spanning the gap. The CDR3 runs to 18 residues. Per germline, CDR1 LNHDA and CDR2 SQIVND (reference sequence).

A few counts support this clonotype. This sequence joins TRBV19 and TRBJ2-7; perhaps TRBD1 as D (6 bases). CDR3 size: 15 residues. CDR1 and CDR2 (germline): LNHDA, SQIVND (reference sequence). Trimming removed 5 bases at V and 3 bases at J, with 17 bases between. In DNA, the CDR3 is TGTGCCAGTAGTCCAAAACGGGACACCTTCTACGAGCAGTACTTC. The encoded protein is CASSPKRDTFYEQYF.

This clonotype was seen at least ten times. The rearrangement uses TRBV24-1 and TRBJ2-1; 8 positions match TRBD2. Germline CDR1 is KGHDR and CDR2 is SFDVKD. J lost 4 bases, V lost 5 bases, and 9 bases had no gene match. The CDR3 is 16 amino acids. CDR3: CATSATAGERYNEQFF. The CDR3 nucleotides are TGTGCCACCAGTGCCACAGCGGGGGAGCGGTACAATGAGCAGTTCTTC.

V gene TRBV12-3 or TRBV12-4 combines with J gene TRBJ2-5; D is ambiguous. The V and J ends lost 2 bases and 3 bases respectively, with 10 bases between them. The CDR3 has 14 amino acids. The CDR3: CASSLRWPKETQYF. DNA of the CDR3: TGTGCCAGCAGTTTAAGATGGCCAAAAGAGACCCAGTACTTC.

This clonotype occurred many times. The chain couples TRBV7-4 to TRBJ2-1; 10 bases map to TRBD1. This CDR3 is 14 amino acids long. The trim removed 6 bases at V and 7 bases at J, leaving 6 bases unmatched. Germline V gives CDR1 SGHVT, CDR2 SQSDAQ. The CDR3: CASRTGTGVNEQFF. CDR3 in DNA: TGTGCCAGCAGAACCGGGACAGGGGTTAATGAGCAGTTCTTC. Variable domain in full (rest from reference TRBV7-4 and TRBJ2-1): GAGVSQSPRYKVAKRGRDVALRCDSISGHVTLYWYRQTLGQGSEVLTYSQSDAQRDKSGRPSGRFSAERPERSVSTLKIQRTEQGDSAVYLCASRTGTGVNEQFFGPGTRLTVL.

V is TRBV4-3 and J is TRBJ2-1; TRBD2 is a possible D gene (7 bases). Per the germline V gene, CDR1 is LGHNA and CDR2 is YSLEER. The CDR3 length is 15 residues. CDR3 sequence: CGTRMGGHFHNEQFF. CDR3 in DNA: TGCGGAACTCGAATGGGGGGGCACTTCCACAATGAGCAGTTCTTC.

The rearrangement uses TRBV7-9 and TRBJ2-1; TRBD2 matches at 16 bases. Germline-derived CDR1 and CDR2 are SEHNR and FQNEAQ (reference sequence). Germline trimming cut 2 bases from V and 8 bases from J; bases unmatched to any gene: 12. The CDR3 contains 19 residues. The CDR3 DNA reads as TGTGCCAGCAGCTTACCGGGACTAGCGGGGGGGCCAGGTGTGGATGAGCAGTTCTTC. The encoded protein is CASSLPGLAGGPGVDEQFF.

This clonotype was counted ten times or more. J is TRBJ2-1 and V is TRBV28, with 7 nucleotides matching TRBD2. Trimming removed 4 bases from V and 7 bases from J; junction bases left unmatched: 10. CDR1 and CDR2 from the germline V gene are MDHEN and SYDVKM. CDR3 length equals 15 residues. DNA of the CDR3: TGTGCCAGCAGTTCCTATGGCGGGGGTCTGAATGAGCAGTTCTTC. The encoded protein is CASSSYGGGLNEQFF.